This T cell receptor (beta chain) originates from a study of blood T cell repertoires in COVID-19. For the study at large: The samples span acute and convalescent COVID-19 from the United States, Italy and Spain. From T cells, B-cell-depleted T cells, or PBMCs came the material, which was cDNA or gDNA.

Individuals drawn from some 25 US areas were about 18 to 95 years old. The repertoire was sequenced with immunoSEQ multiplex PCR; TCRdb's copy has only in-frame clones and lacks some. The table shows 250,000 to 350,000 clones, with 75% to 90% occurring only once. The CDR3 covers 14 residues. Trimming pared 2 bases from V and 7 bases from J, leaving 12 bases between. The germline CDR1 and CDR2 sequences are LNHDA and SQIVND (reference sequence). The J gene is TRBJ1-5, the V gene TRBV19, with D unclear. What was sequenced was PBMCs or T cells enriched from blood (not recorded which). The TCR sequence derives from a woman aged 25-40 years who had recovered from COVID-19. CDR3 region: CASSIIGDMQPQHF. The CDR3 DNA follows: TGTGCCAGTAGTATAATAGGAGATATGCAGCCCCAGCATTTT. Complete variable domain (other parts from reference TRBV19 and TRBJ1-5): DGGITQSPKYLFRKEGQNVTLSCEQNLNHDAMYWYRQDPGQGLRLIYYSQIVNDFQKGDIAEGYSVSREKKESFPLTVTSAQKNPTAFYLCASSIIGDMQPQHFGDGTRLSIL.